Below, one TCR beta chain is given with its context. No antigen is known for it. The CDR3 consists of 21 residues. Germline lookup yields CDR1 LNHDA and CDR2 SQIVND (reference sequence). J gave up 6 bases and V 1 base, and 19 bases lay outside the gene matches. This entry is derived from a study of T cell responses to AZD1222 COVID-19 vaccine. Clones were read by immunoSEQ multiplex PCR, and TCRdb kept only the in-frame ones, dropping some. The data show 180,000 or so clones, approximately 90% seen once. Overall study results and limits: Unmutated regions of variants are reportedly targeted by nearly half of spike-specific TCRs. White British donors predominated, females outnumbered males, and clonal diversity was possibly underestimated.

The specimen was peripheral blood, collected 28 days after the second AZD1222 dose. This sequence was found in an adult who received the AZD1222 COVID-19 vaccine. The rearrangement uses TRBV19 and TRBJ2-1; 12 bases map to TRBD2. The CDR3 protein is CASSIAPWDRKTSGGPNEQFF. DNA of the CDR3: TGTGCCAGTAGTATAGCTCCCTGGGACAGGAAAACTAGCGGGGGGCCCAATGAGCAGTTCTTC.